A selection of T cell receptor beta chains follows, all from one sample in a study of OX40 agonist ivuxolimab in advanced cancers. Some clones are missing from TCRdb's copy, which holds only in-frame ones; the method was immunoSEQ multiplex PCR. The sample carries about 49,000 clones, about 75% recorded once. The starting material was CD4+ or CD8+ T cells sorted from blood, obtained in a trial of the OX40 agonist ivuxolimab. The origin of the receptors is an adult with an advanced solid tumor such as melanoma, head and neck, liver or kidney cancer. Each CDR3 is given with its conserved first and last residue. The D gene is left open where the match is weak. Rows give clone size only sometimes, using once, few, many, or a class for an expanded clone.

D gene | J gene | clone size | V gene | CDR3 length | CDR3 DNA | CDR3 protein
. | TRBJ1-1 | few | TRBV7-9 | 13 | TGTGCCAGCTACCCCAGGGTGGGCACTGAAGCTTTCTTT | CASYPRVGTEAFF
. | TRBJ1-4 | . | TRBV6-1 | 14 | TGTGCCAGCAGTTTTTGGACGACTAATGAAAAACTGTTTTTT | CASSFWTTNEKLFF
. | TRBJ2-7 | . | TRBV13 | 14 | TGTGCCAGCAGCATAAGGATTAAAATCTACGAGCAGTACTTC | CASSIRIKIYEQYF
TRBD2 | TRBJ2-2 | . | TRBV7-7 | 16 | TGTGCCAGCAGCTTCAGTACTAGCGGGAACACCGGGGAGCTGTTTTTT | CASSFSTSGNTGELFF
TRBD1 | TRBJ2-7 | . | TRBV10-2 | 12 | TGCGCCAGCAGACAGGGGGCAAGGGAGCAGTACTTC | CASRQGAREQYF
. | TRBJ1-1 | . | TRBV6-5 | 14 | TGTGCCAGCAGTACCGTTCGGGGAGGCACTGAAGCTTTCTTT | CASSTVRGGTEAFF
. | TRBJ2-5 | . | TRBV7-9 | 12 | TGTGCCAGCAGTCCTACGCAAGAGACCCAGTACTTC | CASSPTQETQYF
TRBD1 | TRBJ2-2 | few | TRBV14 | 21 | TGTGCCAGCAGCCAACATTTGCGAATAAGACAGGGCCAGGGTAACACCGGGGAGCTGTTTTTT | CASSQHLRIRQGQGNTGELFF
. | TRBJ2-3 | . | TRBV9 | 15 | TGTGCCAGCAGCGTAGGGGGACCTAGCACAGATACGCAGTATTTT | CASSVGGPSTDTQYF
TRBD1 | TRBJ1-4 | . | TRBV6-5 | 14 | TGTGCCAGCAGGCGGGACAGTCTTAATGAAAAACTGTTTTTT | CASRRDSLNEKLFF
. | TRBJ2-3 | once | TRBV27 | 13 | TGTGCCAGCAGTTTTGTGGGGGGCCATACGCAGTATTTT | CASSFVGGHTQYF
. | TRBJ2-7 | . | TRBV2 | 13 | TGTGCCAGCGGTGGGGGGCAGGGATACGAGCAGTACTTC | CASGGGQGYEQYF
. | TRBJ2-7 | . | TRBV29-1 | 13 | TGCAGCGCCCGAGAGGGGGGCAACAACGAGCAGTACTTC | CSAREGGNNEQYF
. | TRBJ1-4 | few | TRBV5-1 | 15 | TGCGCCAGCAGCGGAGGACAAGGGGTGGATGAAAAACTGTTTTTT | CASSGGQGVDEKLFF
TRBD1 | TRBJ2-5 | few | TRBV5-1 | 16 | TGCGCCAGCAGCCCCCGGACGGACAGGGTGAAAGAGACCCAGTACTTC | CASSPRTDRVKETQYF
TRBD1 | TRBJ2-7 | . | TRBV19 | 15 | TGTGCCAGTAGTATAGAGGGACAGGGCTCCTACGAGCAGTACTTC | CASSIEGQGSYEQYF
TRBD2 | TRBJ2-7 | . | TRBV19 | 16 | TGTGCCAGTAGCCCTTCCCGGGTAGCGGGAGATAACGAGCAGTACTTC | CASSPSRVAGDNEQYF
. | TRBJ2-7 | . | TRBV6-5 | 11 | TGTGCCAGCAGCTTGGGATACGAGCAGTACTTC | CASSLGYEQYF
. | TRBJ2-7 | . | TRBV27 | 14 | TGTGCCAGCAGTTTATCGGGCGGGAACTATGAGCAGTACTTC | CASSLSGGNYEQYF
. | TRBJ2-5 | . | TRBV5-1 | 13 | TGCGCCAGCAGCGAGGGACCCCAAGAGACCCAGTACTTC | CASSEGPQETQYF
. | TRBJ2-1 | . | TRBV2 | 13 | TGTGCCAGCAGTGACCAGAGGTACAATGAGCAGTTCTTC | CASSDQRYNEQFF
. | TRBJ2-7 | . | TRBV7-6 | 16 | TGTGCCAGCAGCCTTAATACTATCGGGCCATCCTACGAGCAGTACTTC | CASSLNTIGPSYEQYF
. | TRBJ1-6 | few | TRBV30 | 13 | TGTGCCTGGGGGGGACTACGGGATTCACCCCTCCACTTT | CAWGGLRDSPLHF
TRBD1 | TRBJ2-7 | . | TRBV7-9 | 14 | TGTGCCAGCAGCTTTACAGGGGTCGTCTACGAGCAGTACTTC | CASSFTGVVYEQYF
TRBD1 | TRBJ2-7 | . | TRBV29-1 | 13 | TGCAGCGTTGGAGCGGGACAGGGCTACGAGCAGTACTTC | CSVGAGQGYEQYF
TRBD1 | TRBJ1-2 | once | TRBV19 | 14 | TGTGCCAGTAGCCCACTGGCAGGGGGCTATGGCTACACCTTC | CASSPLAGGYGYTF
TRBD1 | TRBJ1-2 | . | TRBV25-1 | 17 | TGTGCCAGCAGTGCCCTCTATGGGGACAGTGCGTTCTATGGCTACACCTTC | CASSALYGDSAFYGYTF
. | TRBJ1-1 | . | TRBV10-1 | 14 | TGCGCCAGCAGTGAGGTGAGCCGGGGCACTGAAGCTTTCTTT | CASSEVSRGTEAFF
. | TRBJ2-5 | . | TRBV5-1 | 14 | TGCGCCAGCAGCCGCGGGACGACGGAAGAGACCCAGTACTTC | CASSRGTTEETQYF
TRBD2 | TRBJ2-7 | . | TRBV7-6 | 14 | TGTGCCAGCAGCTTGGGACTAGCGGCCTACGAGCAGTACTTC | CASSLGLAAYEQYF
TRBD1 | TRBJ1-2 | . | TRBV5-6 | 13 | TGTGCCAGCAGCCCGGACAGGTGGACCCGCTACACCTTC | CASSPDRWTRYTF
. | TRBJ1-4 | . | TRBV5-4 | 13 | TGTGCCAGCAGAATAAGGGGCGGGGAAAAACTGTTTTTT | CASRIRGGEKLFF
. | TRBJ1-2 | few | TRBV6-6 | 13 | TGTGCCAGCAGTCTCGACAGGAACTATGGCTACACCTTC | CASSLDRNYGYTF
. | TRBJ2-1 | many | TRBV7-9 | 12 | TGTGCCAGCAGCCTTCCCGACAATGAGCAGTTCTTC | CASSLPDNEQFF
TRBD2 | TRBJ2-1 | . | TRBV19 | 16 | TGTGCCAGTAGTATCGCAGCGGGAGGCTCATACAATGAGCAGTTCTTC | CASSIAAGGSYNEQFF
. | TRBJ1-1 | . | TRBV18 | 13 | TGTGCCAGCTCCGTGAGGGGGGACACTGAAGCTTTCTTT | CASSVRGDTEAFF